These 8 T cell receptor beta chains originate from one sample sequenced in a study of molecular identifiers for immune sequencing clone quantification. Each CDR3 protein gets one entry after TCRdb re-called the PCR reads with MiXCR. The sample lists approximately 550,000 distinct CDR3 sequences; approximately 25% were seen once. Sequenced material: naive CD8+ T cells from blood, with Jurkat cell RNA spiked in. Indicated subset: FACS-sorted CD8+CD4-CCR7+CD45RA+ naive T cells. The origin of the receptors is a human donor in good health. Some libraries in this study had Jurkat cell RNA spiked in.

This clonotype was observed a handful of times. This rearrangement joins TRBV27 to TRBJ2-7; D remains unclear. There are 15 residues in the CDR3. Trimming cost V 3 bases and J 2 bases, with 14 bases left between them. Germline V gene sequence: CDR1 MNHEY, CDR2 SMNVEV (reference sequence). Here the CDR3 reads CASSFGLGVTYEQYF. CDR3 nucleotides: TGTGCCAGCAGTTTTGGCCTAGGAGTCACCTACGAGCAGTACTTC.

This clonotype was seen a handful of times. The gene calls are TRBV7-9 and TRBJ2-3; TRBD1 aligns across 7 bases. J was trimmed by 5 bases and V by 1 base; bases with no gene match: 3. This CDR3 comprises 14 residues. Germline loops: CDR1 SEHNR, CDR2 FQNEAQ (reference sequence). CDR3 in DNA: TGTGCCAGCAGCTTAGACAGGGGTGGAGATACGCAGTATTTT. It encodes CASSLDRGGDTQYF. Looking up the rest from reference TRBV7-9 and TRBJ2-3 gives the full variable domain: DTGVSQNPRHKITKRGQNVTFRCDPISEHNRLYWYRQTLGQGPEFLTYFQNEAQLEKSRLLSDRFSAERPKGSFSTLEIQRTEQGDSAMYLCASSLDRGGDTQYFGPGTRLTVL.

The chain links TRBV3-1 to TRBJ2-6, with TRBD1 matching over 7 bases. Germline-derived CDR1 and CDR2 are LGHDT and YNNKEL (reference sequence). The V and J ends lost 1 base and 1 base, in that order; junction bases with no gene match: 7. This CDR3 has 18 residues. CDR3 residues: CASSQARGRGSGANVLTF. The CDR3 DNA follows: TGTGCCAGCAGCCAAGCCCGTGGCAGGGGGTCTGGGGCCAACGTCCTGACTTTC.

Regarding this clonotype: This clone may be a read error of a much larger clone one base away. The rearrangement links TRBV10-3 to TRBJ2-5; no firm D call. The V gene's germline CDR1 is ENHRY and CDR2 SYGVKD. The CDR3 consists of 13 residues. The CDR3 coding sequence is TGTGCCACCAGTGAGTCGGTCCAAGAGACCCAGTACTTC. It is translated as CATSESVQETQYF.

As concerns this clonotype: A clone one base away is much larger, so this may be a read error. The CDR3 sequence is CASSIMTGEVFF. CDR3 sequence (DNA): TGTGCCAGTAGTATAATGACCGGGGAGGTGTTTTTT. The chain joins TRBV19 to TRBJ2-2, with D tentatively TRBD2 (6 bases). CDR1 and CDR2 (germline): LNHDA, SQIVND (reference sequence). The CDR3 length is 12 residues.

The sample holds a few counts of this clonotype. This chain joins TRBV20-1 and TRBJ2-5, with 8 bases aligning to TRBD2. V lost 3 bases to trimming and J lost 4 bases; unmatched junction nucleotides: 7. CDR1 and CDR2 (germline): DFQATT, SNEGSKA (reference sequence). This CDR3 has 14 amino acids. The CDR3 sequence is CSASLAGGGETQYF. The DNA of the CDR3 is TGCAGTGCTAGTTTGGCGGGGGGCGGAGAGACCCAGTACTTC.

In regard to this clonotype: The junction differs from germline at one of its ends, possibly a read error. The chain joins TRBV6-2 or TRBV6-3 to TRBJ2-1; D remains unclear. Germline V lookup: CDR1 MNHEY, CDR2 SVGEGT. This CDR3 is 14 amino acids long. The CDR3 DNA follows: TGTGCCAGCACAACGGAGAGGCCCTACAATGAGCGGTTCTTC. Its translation: CASTTERPYNERFF.

The V gene is TRBV12-3 or TRBV12-4, the J gene TRBJ2-1; D is unresolved. This CDR3 is built from 14 residues. V lost 1 base and J lost 5, with 9 bases in between. CDR3 coding DNA: TGTGCCAGCAGTTTAGGGGCAGAAAACAATGAGCAGTTCTTC. This sequence encodes CASSLGAENNEQFF.